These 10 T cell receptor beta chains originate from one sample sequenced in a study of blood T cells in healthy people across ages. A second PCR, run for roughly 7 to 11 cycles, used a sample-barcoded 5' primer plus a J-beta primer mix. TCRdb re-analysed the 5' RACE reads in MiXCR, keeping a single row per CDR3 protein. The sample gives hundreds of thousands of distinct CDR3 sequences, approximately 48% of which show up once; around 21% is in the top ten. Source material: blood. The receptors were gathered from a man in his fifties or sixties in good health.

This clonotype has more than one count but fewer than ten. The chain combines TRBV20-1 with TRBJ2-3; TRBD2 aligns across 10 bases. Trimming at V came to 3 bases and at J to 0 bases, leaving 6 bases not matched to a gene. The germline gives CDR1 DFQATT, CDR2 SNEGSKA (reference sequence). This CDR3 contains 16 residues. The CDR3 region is CSASQGLAFSTDTQYF. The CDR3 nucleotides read TGCAGTGCTAGCCAGGGACTAGCGTTTAGCACAGATACGCAGTATTTT.

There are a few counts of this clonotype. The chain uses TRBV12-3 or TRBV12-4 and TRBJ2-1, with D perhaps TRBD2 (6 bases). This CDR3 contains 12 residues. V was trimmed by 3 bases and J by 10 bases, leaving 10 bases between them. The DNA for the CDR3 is TGTGCCAGCAGTTTTCGACTAGTAGAGCAGTTCTTC. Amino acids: CASSFRLVEQFF.

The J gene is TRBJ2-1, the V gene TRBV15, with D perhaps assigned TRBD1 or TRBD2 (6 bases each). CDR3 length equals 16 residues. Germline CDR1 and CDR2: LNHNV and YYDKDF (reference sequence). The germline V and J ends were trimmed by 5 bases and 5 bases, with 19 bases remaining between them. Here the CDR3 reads CATSGLLGGLDNEQFF. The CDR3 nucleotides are TGTGCCACCAGCGGCCTCCTCGGGGGCCTCGACAATGAGCAGTTCTTC.

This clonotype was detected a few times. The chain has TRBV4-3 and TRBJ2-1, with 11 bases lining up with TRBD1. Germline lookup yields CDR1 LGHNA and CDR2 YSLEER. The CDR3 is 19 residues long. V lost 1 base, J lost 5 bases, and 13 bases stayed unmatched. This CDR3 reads CASSQVISAGQGADNEQFF. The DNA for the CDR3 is TGCGCCAGCAGCCAAGTTATATCCGCCGGACAGGGGGCAGACAATGAGCAGTTCTTC.

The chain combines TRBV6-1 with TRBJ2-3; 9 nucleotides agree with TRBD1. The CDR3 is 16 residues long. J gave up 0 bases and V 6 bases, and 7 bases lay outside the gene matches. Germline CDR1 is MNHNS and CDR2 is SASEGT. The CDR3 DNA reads TGTGCCAGCAGGACTAGGGACAGGGATAGCACAGATACGCAGTATTTT. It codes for CASRTRDRDSTDTQYF.

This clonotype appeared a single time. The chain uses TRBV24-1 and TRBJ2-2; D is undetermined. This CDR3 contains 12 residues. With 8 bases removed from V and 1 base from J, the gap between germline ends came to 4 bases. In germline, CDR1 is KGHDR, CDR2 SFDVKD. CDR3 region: CATNGNTGELFF. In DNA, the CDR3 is TGTGCCACCAACGGGAACACCGGGGAGCTGTTTTTT.

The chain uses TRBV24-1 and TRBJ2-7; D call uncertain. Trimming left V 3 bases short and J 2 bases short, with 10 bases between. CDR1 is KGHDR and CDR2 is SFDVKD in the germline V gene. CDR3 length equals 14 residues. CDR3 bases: TGTGCCACCAGTGATCTGATAAGCCCCTACGAGCAGTACTTC. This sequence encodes CATSDLISPYEQYF.

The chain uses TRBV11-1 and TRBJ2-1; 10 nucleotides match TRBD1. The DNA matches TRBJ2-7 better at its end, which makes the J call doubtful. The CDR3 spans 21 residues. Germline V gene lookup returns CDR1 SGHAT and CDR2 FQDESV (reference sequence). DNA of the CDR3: TGTGCCAGCAGCTTAACGGATCCCGGGACAGGGGCTATTTATGGCTACAATGAGCAGTACTTC. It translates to CASSLTDPGTGAIYGYNEQYF.

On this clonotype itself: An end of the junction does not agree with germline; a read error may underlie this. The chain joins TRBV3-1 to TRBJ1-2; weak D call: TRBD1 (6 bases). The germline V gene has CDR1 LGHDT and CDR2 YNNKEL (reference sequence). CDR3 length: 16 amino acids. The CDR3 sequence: CVSRAGAKREDYGYTF. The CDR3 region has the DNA TGTGTCAGCAGGGCAGGGGCTAAAAGGGAGGACTATGGCTACACCTTC.

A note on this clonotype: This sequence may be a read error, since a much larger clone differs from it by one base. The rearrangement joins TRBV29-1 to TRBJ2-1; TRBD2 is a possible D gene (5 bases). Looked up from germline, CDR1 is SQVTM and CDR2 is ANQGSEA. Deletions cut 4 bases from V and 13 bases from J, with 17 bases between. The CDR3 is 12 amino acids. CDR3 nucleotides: TGCAGCGTTGGAGGGATTTGGGAGACCCAGTTCTTC. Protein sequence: CSVGGIWETQFF.